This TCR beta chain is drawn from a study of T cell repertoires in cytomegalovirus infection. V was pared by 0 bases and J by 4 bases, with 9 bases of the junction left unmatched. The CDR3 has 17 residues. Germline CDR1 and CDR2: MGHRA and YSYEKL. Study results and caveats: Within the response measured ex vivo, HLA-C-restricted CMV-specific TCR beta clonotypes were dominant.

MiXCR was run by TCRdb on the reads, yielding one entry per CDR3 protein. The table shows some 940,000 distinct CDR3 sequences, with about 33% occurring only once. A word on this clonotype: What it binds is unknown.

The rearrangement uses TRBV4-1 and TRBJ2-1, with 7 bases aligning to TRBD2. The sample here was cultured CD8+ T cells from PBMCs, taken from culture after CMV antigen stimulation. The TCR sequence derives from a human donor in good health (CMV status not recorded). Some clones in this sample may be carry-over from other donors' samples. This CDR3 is CASSQDDRGLRYNEQFF. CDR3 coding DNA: TGCGCCAGCAGCCAAGATGACCGGGGACTACGTTACAATGAGCAGTTCTTC.